The clone carrying this T cell receptor beta chain appeared many times. The source of the sample is a study of low-dose radiotherapy and immunotherapy resistance in tumors. Background on the study: Intravenous administration to patients comprised nivolumab at 240 mg every two weeks and ipilimumab at 1 mg/kg every six weeks.

CDR1 and CDR2 from the germline V gene are SEHNR and FQNEAQ (reference sequence). Trimming left V 2 bases short and J 9 bases short, with 20 bases between. CDR3 length: 16 amino acids. As to time point: before trial treatment. The therapy administered to donors comprised nivolumab, ipilimumab, aspirin, low-dose cyclophosphamide and low-dose radiotherapy. With TRAV- and TRBV-specific primers, first-strand cDNA was made, covering the alpha and beta chains. Using a constant-region primer together with a V-primer adapter, TCRs were subjected to approximately 20 PCR cycles of amplification. A single record per CDR3 protein comes from TCRdb applying MiXCR to the reads. The profile shows more than 45,000 distinct CDR3 sequences, 25% of them singletons.

The sequence was obtained from a male donor with prostate cancer. Here the sequenced sample was PBMCs, taken before treatment. The chain links TRBV7-9 to TRBJ2-1; TRBD2 is a possible D gene (5 bases). The CDR3 DNA reads as TGTGCCAGCAGCTTAAGCTCGCGGGCGGGTGCGGGTGAGCAGTTCTTC. Translated: CASSLSSRAGAGEQFF.